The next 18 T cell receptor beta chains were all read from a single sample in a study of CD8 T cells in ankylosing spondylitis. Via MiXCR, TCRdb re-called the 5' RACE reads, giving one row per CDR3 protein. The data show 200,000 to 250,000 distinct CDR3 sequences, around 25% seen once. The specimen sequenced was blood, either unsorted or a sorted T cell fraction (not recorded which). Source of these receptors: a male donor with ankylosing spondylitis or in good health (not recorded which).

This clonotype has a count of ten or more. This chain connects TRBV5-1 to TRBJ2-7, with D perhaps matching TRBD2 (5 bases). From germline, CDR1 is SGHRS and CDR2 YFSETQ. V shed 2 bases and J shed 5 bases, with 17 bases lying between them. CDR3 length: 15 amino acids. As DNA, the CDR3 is TGCGCCAGCAGCTTTCGGACGGGAAGAGTCGACGAGCAGTACTTC. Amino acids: CASSFRTGRVDEQYF.

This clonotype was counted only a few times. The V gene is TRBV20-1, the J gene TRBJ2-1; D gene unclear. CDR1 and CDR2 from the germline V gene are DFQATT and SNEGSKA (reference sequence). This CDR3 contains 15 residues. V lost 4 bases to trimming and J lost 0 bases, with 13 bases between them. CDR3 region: CSAMSAASSYNEQFF. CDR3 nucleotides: TGCAGTGCTATGTCGGCGGCAAGCTCCTACAATGAGCAGTTCTTC.

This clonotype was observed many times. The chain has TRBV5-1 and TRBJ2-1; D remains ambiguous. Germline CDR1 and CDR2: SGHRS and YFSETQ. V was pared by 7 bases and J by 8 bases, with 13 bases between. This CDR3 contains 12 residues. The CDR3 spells CASCDSFYEQFF. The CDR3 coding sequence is TGCGCCAGCTGCGATAGTTTCTATGAGCAGTTCTTC.

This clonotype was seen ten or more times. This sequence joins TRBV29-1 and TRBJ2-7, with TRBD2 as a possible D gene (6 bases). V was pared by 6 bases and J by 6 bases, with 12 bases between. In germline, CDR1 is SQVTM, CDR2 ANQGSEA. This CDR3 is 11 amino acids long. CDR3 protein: CSVAASVEQYF. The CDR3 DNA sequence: TGCAGCGTGGCGGCTAGCGTCGAGCAGTACTTC.

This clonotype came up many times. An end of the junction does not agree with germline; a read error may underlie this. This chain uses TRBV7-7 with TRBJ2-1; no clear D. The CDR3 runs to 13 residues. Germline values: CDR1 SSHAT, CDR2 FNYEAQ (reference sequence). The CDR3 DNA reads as TGTGCTAGCAGCCTTTCCGAAGTCAATGAGCAGTTCTTC. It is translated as CASSLSEVNEQFF.

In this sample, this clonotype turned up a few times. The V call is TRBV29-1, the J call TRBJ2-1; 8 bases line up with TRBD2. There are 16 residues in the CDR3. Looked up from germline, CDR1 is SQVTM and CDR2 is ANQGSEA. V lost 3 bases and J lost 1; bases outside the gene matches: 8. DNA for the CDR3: TGCAGCGTTGAGGAGGGGCGGGGGGAGTCCTACAATGAGCAGTTCTTC. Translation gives CSVEEGRGESYNEQFF.

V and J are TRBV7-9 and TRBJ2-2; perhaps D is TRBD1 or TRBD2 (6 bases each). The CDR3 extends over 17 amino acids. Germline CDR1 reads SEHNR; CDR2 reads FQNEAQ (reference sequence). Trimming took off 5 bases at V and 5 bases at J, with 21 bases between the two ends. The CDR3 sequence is CASSHPVSGAGTGELFF. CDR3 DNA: TGTGCCAGCAGCCACCCCGTCTCAGGGGCGGGGACCGGGGAGCTGTTTTTT.

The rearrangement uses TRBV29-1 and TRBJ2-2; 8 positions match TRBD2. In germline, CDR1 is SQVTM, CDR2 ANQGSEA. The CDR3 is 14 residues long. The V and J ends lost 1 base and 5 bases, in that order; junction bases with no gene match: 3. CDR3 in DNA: TGCAGCGTTGAAGGTAGCGGGAAGACCGGGGAGCTGTTTTTT. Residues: CSVEGSGKTGELFF.

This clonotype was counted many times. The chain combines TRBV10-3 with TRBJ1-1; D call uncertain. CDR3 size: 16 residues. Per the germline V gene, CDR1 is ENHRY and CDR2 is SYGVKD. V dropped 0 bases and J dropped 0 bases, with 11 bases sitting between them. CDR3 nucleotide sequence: TGTGCCATCAGTGAGTCGTTCGGCAGACTGAACACTGAAGCTTTCTTT. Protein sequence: CAISESFGRLNTEAFF.

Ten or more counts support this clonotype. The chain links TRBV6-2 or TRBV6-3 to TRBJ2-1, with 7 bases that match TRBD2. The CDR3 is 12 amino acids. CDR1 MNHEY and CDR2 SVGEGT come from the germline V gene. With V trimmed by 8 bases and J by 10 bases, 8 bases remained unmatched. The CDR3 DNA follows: TGTGCCAGCCTCACGGGGAGGGGCGAGCAGTTCTTC. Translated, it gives CASLTGRGEQFF.

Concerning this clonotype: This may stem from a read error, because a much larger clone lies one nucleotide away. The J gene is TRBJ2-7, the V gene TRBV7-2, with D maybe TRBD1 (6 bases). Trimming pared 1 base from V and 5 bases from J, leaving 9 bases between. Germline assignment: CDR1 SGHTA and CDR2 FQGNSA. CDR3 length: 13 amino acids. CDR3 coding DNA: TGTGCCAGCAGCTTAGAACAGGGCCACGAGCAGTACTTC. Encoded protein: CASSLEQGHEQYF.

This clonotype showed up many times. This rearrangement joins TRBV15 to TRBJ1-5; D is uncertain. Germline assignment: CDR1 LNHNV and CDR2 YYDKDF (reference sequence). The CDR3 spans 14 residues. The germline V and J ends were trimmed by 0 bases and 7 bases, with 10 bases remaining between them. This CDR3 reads CATSRDSSDQPQHF. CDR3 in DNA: TGTGCCACCAGCAGAGACAGTTCGGACCAGCCCCAGCATTTT.

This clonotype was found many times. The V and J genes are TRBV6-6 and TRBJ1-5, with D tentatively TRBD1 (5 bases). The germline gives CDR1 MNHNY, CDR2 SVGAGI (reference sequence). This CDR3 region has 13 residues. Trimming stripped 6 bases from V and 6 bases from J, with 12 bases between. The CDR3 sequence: CASRAQDGQPQHF. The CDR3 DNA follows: TGTGCCAGCAGGGCACAGGACGGTCAGCCCCAGCATTTT.

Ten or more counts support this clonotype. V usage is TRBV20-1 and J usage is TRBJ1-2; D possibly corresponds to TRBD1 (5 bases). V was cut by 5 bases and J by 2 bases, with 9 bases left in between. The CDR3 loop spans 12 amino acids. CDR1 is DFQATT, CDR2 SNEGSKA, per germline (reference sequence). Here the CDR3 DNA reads TGCAGTGCTCCAAGGGACAACTATGGCTACACCTTC. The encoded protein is CSAPRDNYGYTF.

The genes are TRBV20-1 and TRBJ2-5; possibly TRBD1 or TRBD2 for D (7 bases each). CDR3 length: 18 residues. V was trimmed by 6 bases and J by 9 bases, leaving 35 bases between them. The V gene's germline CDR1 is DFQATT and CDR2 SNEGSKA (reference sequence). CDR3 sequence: CSAPIRGRIEGAREAQYF. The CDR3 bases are TGCAGTGCCCCGATTCGGGGCCGCATAGAGGGGGCTCGGGAGGCCCAGTACTTC.

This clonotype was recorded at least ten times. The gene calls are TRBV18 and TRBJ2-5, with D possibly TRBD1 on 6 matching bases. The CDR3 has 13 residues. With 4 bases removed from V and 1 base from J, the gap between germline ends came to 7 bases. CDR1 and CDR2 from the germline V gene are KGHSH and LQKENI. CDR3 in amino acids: CASSRTAQETQYF. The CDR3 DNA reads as TGTGCCAGCTCACGGACAGCCCAAGAGACCCAGTACTTC.

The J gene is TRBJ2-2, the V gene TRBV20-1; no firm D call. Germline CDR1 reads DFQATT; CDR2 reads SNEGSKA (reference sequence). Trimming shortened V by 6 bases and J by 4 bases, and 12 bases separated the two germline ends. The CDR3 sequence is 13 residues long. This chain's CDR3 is CSAVAPGTGELFF. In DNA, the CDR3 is TGCAGTGCCGTGGCCCCGGGCACCGGGGAGCTGTTTTTT.

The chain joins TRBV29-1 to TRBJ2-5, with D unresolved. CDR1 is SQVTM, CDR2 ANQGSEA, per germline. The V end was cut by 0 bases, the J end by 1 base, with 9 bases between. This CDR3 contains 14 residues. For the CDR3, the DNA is TGCAGCGTTGAAGATCTTGGCTCCCAAGAGACCCAGTACTTC. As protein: CSVEDLGSQETQYF.